The 3 T cell receptor beta chains below come from one sample, sequenced in a study of T cell responses to AZD1222 COVID-19 vaccine. The table came from immunoSEQ multiplex PCR; TCRdb's copy has only in-frame clones and leaves some out. Here the sample spans 70,000 to 85,000 clones, roughly four fifths being singletons. The source was peripheral blood, collected 28 days after the second AZD1222 dose. Receptors were obtained from an adult who received the AZD1222 COVID-19 vaccine.

The J gene is TRBJ2-1, the V gene TRBV27, with 12 bases aligning to TRBD2. Germline assignment: CDR1 MNHEY and CDR2 SMNVEV (reference sequence). The CDR3 covers 14 residues. V lost 10 bases and J lost 10; bases outside the gene matches: 11. The CDR3 DNA reads as TGTGCCACCGAAGAGACTAGCGGGAGTAAAGAGCAGTTCTTC. Translated: CATEETSGSKEQFF.

This clone was seen a single time. The CDR3 DNA sequence: TGTGCCAGCAGTCCTAGTCAGGGGCTGCGCACTGAAGCTTTCTTT. Translation gives CASSPSQGLRTEAFF. V and J are TRBV28 and TRBJ1-1; TRBD1 might be the D (6 bases). The CDR3 is made up of 15 amino acids. Germline V gene sequence: CDR1 MDHEN, CDR2 SYDVKM. V lost 5 bases and J lost 4, with 17 bases in between.

The V and J genes are TRBV5-1 and TRBJ2-2; 7 bases are a match to TRBD2. This CDR3 is built from 15 residues. Trimming cost V 2 bases and J 4 bases; bases outside gene matches: 5. Germline V gene sequence: CDR1 SGHRS, CDR2 YFSETQ. This CDR3 reads CASSLVGGFTGELFF. CDR3 nucleotides: TGCGCCAGCAGCTTAGTGGGAGGGTTCACCGGGGAGCTGTTTTTT.